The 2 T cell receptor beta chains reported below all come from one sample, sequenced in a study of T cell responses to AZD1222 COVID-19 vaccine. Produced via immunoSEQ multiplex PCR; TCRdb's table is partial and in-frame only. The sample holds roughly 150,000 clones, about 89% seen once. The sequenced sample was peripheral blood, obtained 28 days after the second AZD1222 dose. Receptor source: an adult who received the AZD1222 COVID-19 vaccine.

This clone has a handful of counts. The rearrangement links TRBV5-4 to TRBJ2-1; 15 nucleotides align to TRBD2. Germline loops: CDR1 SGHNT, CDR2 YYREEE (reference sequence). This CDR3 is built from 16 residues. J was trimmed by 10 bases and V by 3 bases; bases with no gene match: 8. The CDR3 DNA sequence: TGTGCCAGCAGCTACAATGGACTAGCGGGGGGGCGGGAGCAGTTCTTC. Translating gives CASSYNGLAGGREQFF. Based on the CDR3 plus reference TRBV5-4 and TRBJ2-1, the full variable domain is ETGVTQSPTHLIKTRGQQVTLRCSSQSGHNTVSWYQQALGQGPQFIFQYYREEENGRGNFPPRFSGLQFPNYSSELNVNALELDDSALYLCASSYNGLAGGREQFFGPGTRLTVL.

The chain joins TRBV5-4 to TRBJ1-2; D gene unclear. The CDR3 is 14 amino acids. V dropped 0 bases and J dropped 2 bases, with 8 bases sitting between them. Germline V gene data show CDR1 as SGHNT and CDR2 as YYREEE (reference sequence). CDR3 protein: CASSLAGVNYGYTF. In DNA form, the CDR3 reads TGTGCCAGCAGCTTGGCCGGAGTGAACTATGGCTACACCTTC.